One T cell receptor beta chain is described in this entry. Its target is unknown. The data are from a study of a mutant IDH1 vaccine in newly diagnosed glioma. Study overall: Most patients had received both radiotherapy and temozolomide, the prior options being radiotherapy, temozolomide, or both.

Generated by immunoSEQ multiplex PCR, the TCRdb table keeps only in-frame clones and is missing some. The repertoire consists of around 100,000 clones, with roughly nine tenths occurring once and the leading ten covering around 0.61%. The time point was: week 11, during vaccination. Doses consisted of 300 ug of mutant IDH1 20-mer peptide each, paired with topical imiquimod. This CDR3 has 15 amino acids. The germline V and J ends were trimmed by 4 bases and 0 bases, with 11 bases remaining between them. CDR1 SGHRS and CDR2 YFSETQ come from the germline V gene. This sequence originates from a woman aged 45-65 years with glioma. The chain combines TRBV5-1 with TRBJ1-3, with a possible D match to TRBD1 (5 bases). This specimen consisted of PBMCs, obtained from a glioma patient whose treatment included an IDH1 peptide vaccine. The CDR3 bases are TGCGCCAGCAGCCAGGGCCACCTCTCTGGAAACACCATATATTTT. Translated, it gives CASSQGHLSGNTIYF.